Sequencing of this TCR beta chain was carried out in a study of regulatory T cells in long-lasting Graves disease. HTBI primers from iRepertoire and Arm-PCR of CDR3 regions yielded the TCR beta libraries. TCRdb passed the multiplex PCR reads through MiXCR, listing each CDR3 protein once. The sample includes a few hundred thousand distinct CDR3 sequences, about 20% seen only once; the top ten take roughly 15%. Study-level points and caveats: Persistent cases of Graves' showed reduced TCR diversity relative to newly diagnosed patients.

Time point here: newly diagnosed GD, antithyroid drugs for less than 3 months. The TCR library was made from RNA that had been extracted from PBMCs in TRIzol. In the case of this clonotype: No antigen is known for it. Since a far larger clone is one base different, this is likely a read error.

The CDR3 extends over 18 amino acids. Germline CDR1 reads SGHAT; CDR2 reads FQNNGV. The junction had 14 bases not matched to a gene; V was cut back by 4 bases and J by 3 bases. The same specimen was also included in a second study, on T cells in Graves' hyperthyroidism and ophthalmopathy. As that report states: Most thyroid clonotypes expanded above 0.001 appeared in blood too.

The gene calls are TRBV11-2 and TRBJ2-3; 9 bases are shared with TRBD2. Sequenced here: peripheral blood mononuclear cells (PBMCs), sampled at new diagnosis, from a patient treated with antithyroid drugs. The source of this sequence is a woman aged 30 to 39 with Graves disease. This chain's CDR3 is CASSSLPSGGGVTDTQYF. The CDR3 nucleotides are TGTGCCAGCAGCTCCCTACCCAGCGGCGGGGGGGTAACAGATACGCAGTATTTT.